These T cell receptor beta chains were read from a single sample in a study of OX40 agonist ivuxolimab in advanced cancers. Assay: immunoSEQ multiplex PCR; the TCRdb copy retains only in-frame clones and omits some. The sample records 55,000 to 85,000 clones, roughly 85% being singletons. Sequences were derived from CD4+ or CD8+ T cells sorted from blood, sampled in a trial of the OX40 agonist ivuxolimab. The receptor set was obtained from an adult with an advanced solid tumor such as melanoma, head and neck, liver or kidney cancer. CDR3s include the opening cysteine and the closing phenylalanine or tryptophan. The D gene is left open where the match is weak. Not every row has a clone size; where given, it reads once, few, many or a size class.

D gene: -
V gene: TRBV4-3
J gene: TRBJ2-7
clone size: -
CDR3 DNA: TGCGCCAGCAGCCAAGATCGTGGGTATTACGAGCAGTACTTC
CDR3 protein: CASSQDRGYYEQYF

D gene: -
V gene: TRBV7-3
J gene: TRBJ1-2
clone size: -
CDR3 DNA: TGTGCCAGCAGCTTAGGACCGGAGAATGGCTACACCTTC
CDR3 protein: CASSLGPENGYTF

D gene: -
V gene: TRBV7-2
J gene: TRBJ2-5
clone size: -
CDR3 DNA: TGTGCCAGCAGCTTTTCACTCGCTAGCAGGTTGGAGACCCAGTACTTC
CDR3 protein: CASSFSLASRLETQYF

D gene: -
V gene: TRBV28
J gene: TRBJ2-2
clone size: -
CDR3 DNA: TGTGCCAGCAGGGGAGGACGGTGGAGCGGCGGGGAGCTGTTTTTT
CDR3 protein: CASRGGRWSGGELFF

D gene: -
V gene: TRBV9
J gene: TRBJ1-3
clone size: -
CDR3 DNA: TGTGCCAGCAGCCCTCGGTCTGGAAACACCATATATTTT
CDR3 protein: CASSPRSGNTIYF

D gene: -
V gene: TRBV28
J gene: TRBJ1-1
clone size: -
CDR3 DNA: TGTGCCAGCAGTCCACCCAGCATGGGAGGTGAAGCTTTCTTT
CDR3 protein: CASSPPSMGGEAFF

D gene: TRBD1
V gene: TRBV6-1
J gene: TRBJ1-4
clone size: -
CDR3 DNA: TGTGCCAGCAGTGAAGGGGGACAGGGATTTGAAAAACTGTTTTTT
CDR3 protein: CASSEGGQGFEKLFF

D gene: TRBD2
V gene: TRBV11-1
J gene: TRBJ2-1
clone size: -
CDR3 DNA: TGTGCCAGCAGCTTGGGGACTAGCGGGGGGGCCTCCAATGAGCAGTTCTTC
CDR3 protein: CASSLGTSGGASNEQFF

D gene: -
V gene: TRBV5-4
J gene: TRBJ1-3
clone size: -
CDR3 DNA: TGTGCCAGCAGCCAAACTCGTTCTGGAAACACCATATATTTT
CDR3 protein: CASSQTRSGNTIYF

D gene: -
V gene: TRBV5-6
J gene: TRBJ2-3
clone size: -
CDR3 DNA: TGTGCCAGCAGCTTGCGGACCACAGATACGCAGTATTTT
CDR3 protein: CASSLRTTDTQYF

D gene: -
V gene: TRBV6-6
J gene: TRBJ2-2
clone size: -
CDR3 DNA: TGTGCCAGCAGTTACCCCTCAGGGGCCGGGGAGCTGTTTTTT
CDR3 protein: CASSYPSGAGELFF

D gene: TRBD2
V gene: TRBV7-2
J gene: TRBJ2-7
clone size: -
CDR3 DNA: TGTGCCAGCAGCCCAGACCCTTGGACTAGCGGCTACGAGCAGTACTTC
CDR3 protein: CASSPDPWTSGYEQYF

D gene: -
V gene: TRBV28
J gene: TRBJ2-3
clone size: -
CDR3 DNA: TGTGCCAGCAGTTCCGGACACAGCACAGATACGCAGTATTTT
CDR3 protein: CASSSGHSTDTQYF

D gene: -
V gene: TRBV5-5
J gene: TRBJ1-1
clone size: -
CDR3 DNA: TGTGCCAGCAGCTGGGGATCTTTGGGGGGAATGAACACTGAAGCTTTCTTT
CDR3 protein: CASSWGSLGGMNTEAFF

D gene: -
V gene: TRBV12-5
J gene: TRBJ2-5
clone size: -
CDR3 DNA: TGTGCTAGTGGTTTTGGGCTTTTGGAGACCCAGTACTTC
CDR3 protein: CASGFGLLETQYF

D gene: -
V gene: TRBV5-4
J gene: TRBJ1-6
clone size: -
CDR3 DNA: TGTGCCAGCAGCATGATACAGGGAGGGAATTCACCCCTCCACTTT
CDR3 protein: CASSMIQGGNSPLHF

D gene: -
V gene: TRBV2
J gene: TRBJ2-2
clone size: -
CDR3 DNA: TGTGCCAGCAGTCGAGGGGGAGGGGGAAACGCCGGGGAGCTGTTTTTT
CDR3 protein: CASSRGGGGNAGELFF

D gene: -
V gene: TRBV28
J gene: TRBJ1-2
clone size: -
CDR3 DNA: TGTGCCAGCAGCACCCCGGACAGATTCTATGGCTACACCTTC
CDR3 protein: CASSTPDRFYGYTF

D gene: TRBD2
V gene: TRBV6-1
J gene: TRBJ2-7
clone size: -
CDR3 DNA: TGTGCCAGCAGTGATCAGCGGGGGCTCTTTTACGAGCAGTACTTC
CDR3 protein: CASSDQRGLFYEQYF

D gene: -
V gene: TRBV5-1
J gene: TRBJ1-2
clone size: -
CDR3 DNA: TGCGCCAGCAGCGGGTCCCCAGGGGCGAACTATGGCTACACCTTC
CDR3 protein: CASSGSPGANYGYTF

D gene: -
V gene: TRBV7-2
J gene: TRBJ2-5
clone size: -
CDR3 DNA: TGTGCCAGCAGCTTAGGAAACATCGGGGCAGGGCGAGAGACCCAGTACTTC
CDR3 protein: CASSLGNIGAGRETQYF

D gene: TRBD1
V gene: TRBV7-2
J gene: TRBJ1-2
clone size: -
CDR3 DNA: TGTGCCAGCAGCTATTGGACAGGGGGCGGGGGATGGGCATTC
CDR3 protein: CASSYWTGGGGWAF

D gene: TRBD1
V gene: TRBV28
J gene: TRBJ1-1
clone size: -
CDR3 DNA: TGTGCCAGCGCCGGGACAGGGGGGAACACTGAAGCTTTCTTT
CDR3 protein: CASAGTGGNTEAFF

D gene: -
V gene: TRBV7-9
J gene: TRBJ1-5
clone size: -
CDR3 DNA: TGTGCCAGCAACTGGGGGTCCCAGCCCCAGCATTTT
CDR3 protein: CASNWGSQPQHF

D gene: -
V gene: TRBV6-1
J gene: TRBJ2-7
clone size: few
CDR3 DNA: TGTGCCAGCAGAAGAGGTGGGTACGAGCAGTACTTC
CDR3 protein: CASRRGGYEQYF

D gene: -
V gene: TRBV19
J gene: TRBJ2-7
clone size: -
CDR3 DNA: TGTGCCAGTAGCACCGGGGTCAGCCCTAGCGAGCAGTACTTC
CDR3 protein: CASSTGVSPSEQYF

D gene: -
V gene: TRBV10-1
J gene: TRBJ1-5
clone size: -
CDR3 DNA: TGCGCCAGCAGTGCCTCAGATCAGCCCCAGCATTTT
CDR3 protein: CASSASDQPQHF

D gene: -
V gene: TRBV5-1
J gene: TRBJ2-5
clone size: -
CDR3 DNA: TGCGCCAGCAGCTTGGTACTGCAAGAGACCCAGTACTTC
CDR3 protein: CASSLVLQETQYF

D gene: -
V gene: TRBV9
J gene: TRBJ2-3
clone size: -
CDR3 DNA: TGTGCCAGCAGCGTCGGGCACACAGATACGCAGTATTTT
CDR3 protein: CASSVGHTDTQYF

D gene: -
V gene: TRBV4-2
J gene: TRBJ2-1
clone size: few
CDR3 DNA: TGTGCCAGCAGCCAAAGGGTGGGGGGGGCAGGTGAGCAGTTCTTC
CDR3 protein: CASSQRVGGAGEQFF

D gene: -
V gene: TRBV5-4
J gene: TRBJ2-7
clone size: -
CDR3 DNA: TGTGCCAGCAGCCAAATAGGACTACAGGGCCGCCTCTACGAGCAGTACTTC
CDR3 protein: CASSQIGLQGRLYEQYF

D gene: -
V gene: TRBV5-1
J gene: TRBJ1-3
clone size: -
CDR3 DNA: TGCGCCAGCACCCCGGACGGCTTTGGAAACACCATATATTTT
CDR3 protein: CASTPDGFGNTIYF

D gene: -
V gene: TRBV7-9
J gene: TRBJ1-5
clone size: -
CDR3 DNA: TGTGCCAGCAGCTTATTAGGAGGTCAGCCCCAGCATTTT
CDR3 protein: CASSLLGGQPQHF

D gene: -
V gene: TRBV9
J gene: TRBJ2-3
clone size: -
CDR3 DNA: TGTGCCAGCTCCCGATGGGGGGGCACAGATACGCAGTATTTT
CDR3 protein: CASSRWGGTDTQYF

D gene: -
V gene: TRBV2
J gene: TRBJ1-2
clone size: few
CDR3 DNA: TGTGCCAGCAGGGCAGTGAGGAAGGACTATGGCTACACCTTC
CDR3 protein: CASRAVRKDYGYTF

D gene: TRBD2
V gene: TRBV5-1
J gene: TRBJ2-2
clone size: few
CDR3 DNA: TGCGCCAGCAGCAGTGGAATCAGCGGGGGAGGGGCCGGGGAGCTGTTTTTT
CDR3 protein: CASSSGISGGGAGELFF

D gene: -
V gene: TRBV28
J gene: TRBJ2-2
clone size: -
CDR3 DNA: TGTGCCAGCAGTTTTCGTCCGGCCGGGGAGCTGTTTTTT
CDR3 protein: CASSFRPAGELFF

D gene: -
V gene: TRBV7-9
J gene: TRBJ2-5
clone size: -
CDR3 DNA: TGTGCCAGCAGCTTGTTGGAGGAGACCCAGTACTTC
CDR3 protein: CASSLLEETQYF

D gene: -
V gene: TRBV5-6
J gene: TRBJ1-6
clone size: once
CDR3 DNA: TGTGCCAGCAGCCGGGACCGGGCCTCACCCCTCCACTTT
CDR3 protein: CASSRDRASPLHF

D gene: TRBD1
V gene: TRBV6-5
J gene: TRBJ1-2
clone size: -
CDR3 DNA: TGTGCCAGCAGTCCTGGACAGGGTGGATATGGCTACACCTTC
CDR3 protein: CASSPGQGGYGYTF

D gene: -
V gene: TRBV5-1
J gene: TRBJ2-1
clone size: -
CDR3 DNA: TGCGCCAGCAGCTTGGAACAGGCCGCCGGCCGTGAGCAGTTCTTC
CDR3 protein: CASSLEQAAGREQFF

D gene: -
V gene: TRBV30
J gene: TRBJ2-2
clone size: -
CDR3 DNA: TGTGCCTGGAAGAGGGACCCCGGGGAGCTGTTTTTT
CDR3 protein: CAWKRDPGELFF

D gene: -
V gene: TRBV10-3
J gene: TRBJ2-1
clone size: -
CDR3 DNA: TGTGCCATCAGTGAGTTATACAATGAGCAGTTCTTC
CDR3 protein: CAISELYNEQFF

D gene: -
V gene: TRBV7-3
J gene: TRBJ2-1
clone size: -
CDR3 DNA: TGTGCCAGCAGCTTAGATGTCTTGGGCCAACAGTTCTTC
CDR3 protein: CASSLDVLGQQFF

D gene: -
V gene: TRBV2
J gene: TRBJ2-1
clone size: -
CDR3 DNA: TGTGCCAGCAGCGAGGACAGTTGGAATGAGCAGTTCTTC
CDR3 protein: CASSEDSWNEQFF

D gene: TRBD1
V gene: TRBV2
J gene: TRBJ2-7
clone size: -
CDR3 DNA: TGTGCCAGCACCGACAGGGGCTGGGACCCAACCTTGAGCTCCTACGAGCAGTACTTC
CDR3 protein: CASTDRGWDPTLSSYEQYF

D gene: -
V gene: TRBV30
J gene: TRBJ2-3
clone size: -
CDR3 DNA: TGTGCCTGGAAACTCGCCCCGAGCACAGATACGCAGTATTTT
CDR3 protein: CAWKLAPSTDTQYF

D gene: TRBD2
V gene: TRBV30
J gene: TRBJ2-3
clone size: -
CDR3 DNA: TGTGCCTGGACCCCGAAGAGCGGGGGTTTCGTTGATACGCAGTATTTT
CDR3 protein: CAWTPKSGGFVDTQYF